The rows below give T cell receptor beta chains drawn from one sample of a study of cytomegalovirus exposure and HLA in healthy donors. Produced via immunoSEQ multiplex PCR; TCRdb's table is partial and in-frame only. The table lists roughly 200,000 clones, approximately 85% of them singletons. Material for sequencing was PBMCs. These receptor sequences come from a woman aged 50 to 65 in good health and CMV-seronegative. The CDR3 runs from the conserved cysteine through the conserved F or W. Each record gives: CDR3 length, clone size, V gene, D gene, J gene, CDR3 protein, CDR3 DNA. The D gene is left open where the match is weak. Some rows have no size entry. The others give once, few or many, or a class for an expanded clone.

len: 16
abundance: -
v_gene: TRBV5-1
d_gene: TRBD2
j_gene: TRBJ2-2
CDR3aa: CASSLVSGANTGELFF
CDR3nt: TGCGCCAGCAGCTTGGTTAGCGGGGCGAACACCGGGGAGCTGTTTTTT

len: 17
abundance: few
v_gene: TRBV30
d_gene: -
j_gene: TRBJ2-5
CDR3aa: CAWSRGARTALQETQYF
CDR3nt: TGTGCCTGGAGTCGAGGAGCCCGGACAGCCCTCCAAGAGACCCAGTACTTC

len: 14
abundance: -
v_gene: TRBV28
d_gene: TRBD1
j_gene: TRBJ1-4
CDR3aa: CASSPTGGYEQLFF
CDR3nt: TGTGCCAGCAGTCCCACAGGGGGCTATGAACAACTGTTTTTT

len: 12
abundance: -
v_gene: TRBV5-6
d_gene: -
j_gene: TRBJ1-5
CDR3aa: CASSSLNQPQHF
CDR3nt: TGTGCCAGCAGCTCCTTAAATCAGCCCCAGCATTTT

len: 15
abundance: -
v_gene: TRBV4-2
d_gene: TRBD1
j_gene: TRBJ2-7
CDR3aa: CASSQAGQGSNEQYF
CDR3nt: TGTGCCAGCAGCCAGGCGGGACAGGGGTCGAACGAGCAGTACTTC

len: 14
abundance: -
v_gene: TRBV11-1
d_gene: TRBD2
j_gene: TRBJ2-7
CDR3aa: CASSHSGGADEQYF
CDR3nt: TGTGCCAGCAGCCATTCGGGGGGAGCTGACGAGCAGTACTTC

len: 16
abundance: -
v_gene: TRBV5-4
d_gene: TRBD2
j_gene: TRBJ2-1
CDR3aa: CASSWASGSNYNEQFF
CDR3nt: TGTGCCAGCAGCTGGGCTAGCGGGAGCAACTACAATGAGCAGTTCTTC

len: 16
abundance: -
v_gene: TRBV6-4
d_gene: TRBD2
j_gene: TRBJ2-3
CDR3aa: CASSDSTSGGTDTQYF
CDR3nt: TGTGCCAGCAGTGACTCGACTAGCGGTGGCACAGATACGCAGTATTTT

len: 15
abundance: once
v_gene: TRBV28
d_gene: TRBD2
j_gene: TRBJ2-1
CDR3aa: CASSWTSGKVNEQFF
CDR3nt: TGTGCCAGCAGTTGGACTAGCGGGAAAGTAAATGAGCAGTTCTTC

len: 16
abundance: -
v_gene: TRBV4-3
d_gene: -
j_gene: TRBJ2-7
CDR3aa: CASSQDTARLTYEQYF
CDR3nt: TGCGCCAGCAGCCAAGATACCGCCAGGTTAACCTACGAGCAGTACTTC

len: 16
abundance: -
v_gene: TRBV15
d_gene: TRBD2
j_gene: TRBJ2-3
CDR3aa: CATSRTGLVGTDTQYF
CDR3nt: TGTGCCACCAGCAGGACCGGACTAGTCGGCACAGATACGCAGTATTTT

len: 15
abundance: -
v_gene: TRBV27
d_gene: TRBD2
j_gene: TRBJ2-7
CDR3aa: CASSLYLAGVGEQYF
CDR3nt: TGTGCCAGCAGTTTATATCTAGCGGGAGTTGGCGAGCAGTACTTC

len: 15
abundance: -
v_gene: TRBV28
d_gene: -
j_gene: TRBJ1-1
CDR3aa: CASSLPPPGGLEAFF
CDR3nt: TGTGCCAGCAGTTTACCACCCCCGGGGGGATTGGAAGCTTTCTTT

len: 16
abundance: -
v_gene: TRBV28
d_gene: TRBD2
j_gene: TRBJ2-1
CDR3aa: CASPPLLAGVANEQFF
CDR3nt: TGTGCCAGCCCCCCCCTCCTAGCGGGGGTTGCCAATGAGCAGTTCTTC

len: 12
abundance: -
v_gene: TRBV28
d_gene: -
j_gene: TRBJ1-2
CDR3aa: CASSLEEGGYTF
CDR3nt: TGTGCCAGCAGTTTGGAGGAGGGAGGCTACACCTTC

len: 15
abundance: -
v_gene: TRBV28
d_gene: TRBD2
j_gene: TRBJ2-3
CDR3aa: CASSPGGRGTDTQYF
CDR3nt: TGTGCCAGCAGCCCTGGCGGGAGGGGTACAGATACGCAGTATTTT

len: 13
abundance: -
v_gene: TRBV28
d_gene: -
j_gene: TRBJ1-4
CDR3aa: CASRGSRNEKLFF
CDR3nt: TGTGCCTCCAGGGGCAGTCGAAATGAAAAACTGTTTTTT

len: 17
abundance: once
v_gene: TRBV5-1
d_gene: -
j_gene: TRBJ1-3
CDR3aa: CASSLSGRPSSGNTIYF
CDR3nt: TGCGCCAGCAGCTTAAGTGGTAGGCCTAGCTCTGGAAACACCATATATTTT

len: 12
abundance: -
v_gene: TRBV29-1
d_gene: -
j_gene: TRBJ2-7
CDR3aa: CSVIPSGYEQYF
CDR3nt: TGCAGCGTGATCCCCTCCGGCTACGAGCAGTACTTC

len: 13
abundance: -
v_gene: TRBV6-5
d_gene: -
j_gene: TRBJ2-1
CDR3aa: CASSLDSSNEQFF
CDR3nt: TGTGCCAGCAGTTTGGACAGTTCCAATGAGCAGTTCTTC

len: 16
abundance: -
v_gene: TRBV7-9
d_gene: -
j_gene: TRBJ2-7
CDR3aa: CSSSPFGQKISYEQYF
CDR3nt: TGTTCCAGCAGCCCCTTTGGGCAGAAGATCTCCTACGAGCAGTACTTC

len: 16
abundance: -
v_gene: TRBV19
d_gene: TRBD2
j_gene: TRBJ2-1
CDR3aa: CASSPGTSGSGYEQFF
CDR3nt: TGTGCCAGTAGCCCCGGGACTAGCGGGAGTGGATATGAGCAGTTCTTC

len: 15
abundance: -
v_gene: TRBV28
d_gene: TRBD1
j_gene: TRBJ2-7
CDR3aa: CASSLARGPSYEQYF
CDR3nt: TGTGCCAGCAGTTTGGCCAGGGGGCCTTCCTACGAGCAGTACTTC

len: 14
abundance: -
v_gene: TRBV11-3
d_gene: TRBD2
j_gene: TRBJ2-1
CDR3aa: CASGASGLYNEQFF
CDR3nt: TGTGCCAGCGGGGCTAGCGGGCTTTACAATGAGCAGTTCTTC

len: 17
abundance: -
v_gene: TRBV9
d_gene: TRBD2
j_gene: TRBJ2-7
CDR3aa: CASSVGIGTSGSYEQYF
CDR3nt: TGTGCCAGCAGCGTAGGTATTGGGACTAGCGGCTCCTACGAGCAGTACTTC

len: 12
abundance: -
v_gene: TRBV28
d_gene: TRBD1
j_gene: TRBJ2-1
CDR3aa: CASSLIGTETFF
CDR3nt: TGTGCCAGCAGTTTAATAGGGACAGAGACGTTCTTC

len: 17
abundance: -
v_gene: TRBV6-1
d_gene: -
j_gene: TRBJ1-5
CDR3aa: CASSEARGRQANQPQHF
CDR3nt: TGTGCCAGCAGTGAAGCGCGGGGAAGACAAGCAAATCAGCCCCAGCATTTT

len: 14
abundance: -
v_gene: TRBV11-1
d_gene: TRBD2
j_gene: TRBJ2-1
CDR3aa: CASSFPGLAIEQFF
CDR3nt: TGTGCCAGCAGCTTCCCGGGACTAGCGATTGAGCAGTTCTTC

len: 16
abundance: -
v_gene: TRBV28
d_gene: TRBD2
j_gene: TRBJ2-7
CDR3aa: CASRLRANGLAGEQYF
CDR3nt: TGTGCCAGCCGTCTCCGGGCCAACGGACTAGCGGGGGAGCAGTACTTC

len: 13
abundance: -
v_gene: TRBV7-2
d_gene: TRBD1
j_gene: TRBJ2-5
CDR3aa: CASSRDRDETQYF
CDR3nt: TGTGCCAGCAGCCGGGACAGGGATGAGACCCAGTACTTC